This TCR beta chain was recorded in a study of CD8 T cells in Susac syndrome. CD8+ and CD4+ T cells circulating in blood were sequenced for TCR beta. Multiple sclerosis controls were treatment-naive patients with stable or active relapsing-remitting disease. TEMRA cells were FACS-enriched, while CD8+ and CD4+ T cells were negatively isolated. This CDR3 comprises 14 residues. Germline values: CDR1 ENHRY, CDR2 SYGVKD. The V and J ends lost 2 bases and 2 bases respectively, with 9 bases between them. The RNA, about 0.45 to 1 ug, was put through reverse transcription using random hexamers. The authors amplified TCR beta CDR3 across 54 Vbeta and 13 Jbeta using immunoSEQ multiplex PCR. One entry per CDR3 protein, called by TCRdb with MiXCR from the immunoSEQ multiplex PCR reads. This sample has about 400,000 distinct CDR3 sequences, with 85% found just once.

The chain employs TRBV10-3 and TRBJ2-5; no clear D. This sequence was found in a human donor with multiple sclerosis. The sequenced sample consisted of CD8+ T cells from PBMCs. The CDR3 DNA sequence: TGTGCCATCAGTGAGGGAAGAGCTCAAGAGACCCAGTACTTC. The encoded protein is CAISEGRAQETQYF.